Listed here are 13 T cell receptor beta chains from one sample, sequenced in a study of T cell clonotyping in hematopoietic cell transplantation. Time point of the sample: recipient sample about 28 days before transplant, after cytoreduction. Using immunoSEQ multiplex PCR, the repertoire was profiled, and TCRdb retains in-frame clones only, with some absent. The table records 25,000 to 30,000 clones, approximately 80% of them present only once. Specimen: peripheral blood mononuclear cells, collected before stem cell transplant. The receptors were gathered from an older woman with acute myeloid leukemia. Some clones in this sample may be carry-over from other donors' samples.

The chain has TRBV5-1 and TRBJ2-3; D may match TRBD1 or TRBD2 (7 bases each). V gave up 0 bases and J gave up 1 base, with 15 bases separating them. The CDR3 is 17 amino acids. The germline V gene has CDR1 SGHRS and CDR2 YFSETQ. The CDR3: CASSLAGRGGGTDTQYF. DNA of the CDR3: TGCGCCAGCAGCTTGGCGGGCAGGGGGGGTGGCACAGATACGCAGTATTTT.

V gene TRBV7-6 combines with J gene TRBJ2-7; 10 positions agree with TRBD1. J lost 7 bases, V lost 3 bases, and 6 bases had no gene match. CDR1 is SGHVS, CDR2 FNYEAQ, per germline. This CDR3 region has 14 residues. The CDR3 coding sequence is TGTGCCAGCAGCTTCGGGACAGGGGACGGGGAGCAGTACTTC. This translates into CASSFGTGDGEQYF.

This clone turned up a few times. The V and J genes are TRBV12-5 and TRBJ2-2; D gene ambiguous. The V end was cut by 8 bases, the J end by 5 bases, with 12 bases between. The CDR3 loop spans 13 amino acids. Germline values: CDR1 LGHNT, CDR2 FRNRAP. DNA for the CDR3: TGTGCTAGTAAGGGATTTGATACCGGGGAGCTGTTTTTT. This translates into CASKGFDTGELFF.

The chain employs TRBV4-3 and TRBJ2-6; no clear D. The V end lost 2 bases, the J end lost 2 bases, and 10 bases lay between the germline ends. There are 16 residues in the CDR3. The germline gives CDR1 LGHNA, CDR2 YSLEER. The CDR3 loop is CASSQTFKTGANVLTF. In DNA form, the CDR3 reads TGCGCCAGCAGCCAAACCTTTAAAACTGGGGCCAACGTCCTGACTTTC.

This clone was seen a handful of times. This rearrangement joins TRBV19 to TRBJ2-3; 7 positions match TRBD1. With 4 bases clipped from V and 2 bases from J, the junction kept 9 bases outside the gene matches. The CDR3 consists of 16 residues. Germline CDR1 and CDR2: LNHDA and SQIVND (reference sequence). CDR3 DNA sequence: TGTGCCAGTAGTACTCGACAGGGACGAAACACAGATACGCAGTATTTT. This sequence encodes CASSTRQGRNTDTQYF.

The CDR3 protein is CASSSVGYFSGPSYEQYF. The CDR3 coding sequence is TGTGCCAGCAGTTCAGTCGGGTACTTTAGCGGGCCCTCCTACGAGCAGTACTTC. V is TRBV28 and J is TRBJ2-7; 7 positions match TRBD2. CDR3 length: 18 residues. CDR1 MDHEN and CDR2 SYDVKM come from the germline V gene. With V trimmed by 4 bases and J by 0 bases, 15 bases remained unmatched.

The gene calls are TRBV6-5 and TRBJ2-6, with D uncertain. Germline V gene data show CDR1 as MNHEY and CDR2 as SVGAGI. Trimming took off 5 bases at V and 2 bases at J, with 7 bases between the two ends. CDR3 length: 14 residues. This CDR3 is CASSASTGANVLTF. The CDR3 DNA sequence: TGTGCCAGCAGTGCCAGTACTGGGGCCAACGTCCTGACTTTC.

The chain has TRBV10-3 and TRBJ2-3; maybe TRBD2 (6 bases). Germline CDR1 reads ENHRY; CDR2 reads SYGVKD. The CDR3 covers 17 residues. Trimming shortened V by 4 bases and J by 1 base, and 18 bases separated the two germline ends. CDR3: CAISGSSRASGTDTQYF. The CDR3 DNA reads TGTGCCATCAGTGGCTCATCCCGAGCTAGCGGCACAGATACGCAGTATTTT.

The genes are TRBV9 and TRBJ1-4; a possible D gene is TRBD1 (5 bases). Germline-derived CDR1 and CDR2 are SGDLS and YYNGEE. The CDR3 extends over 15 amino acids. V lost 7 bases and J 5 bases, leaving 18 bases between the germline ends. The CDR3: CASSQMGRANEKLFF. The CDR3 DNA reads TGTGCCAGCTCTCAAATGGGCAGGGCGAATGAAAAACTGTTTTTT.

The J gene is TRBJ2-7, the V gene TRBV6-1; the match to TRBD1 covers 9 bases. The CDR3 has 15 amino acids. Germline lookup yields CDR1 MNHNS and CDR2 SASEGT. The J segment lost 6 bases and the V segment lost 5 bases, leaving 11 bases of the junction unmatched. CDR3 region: CASSSRPGQGVEQYF. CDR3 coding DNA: TGTGCCAGCAGTTCACGTCCGGGACAGGGTGTCGAGCAGTACTTC.

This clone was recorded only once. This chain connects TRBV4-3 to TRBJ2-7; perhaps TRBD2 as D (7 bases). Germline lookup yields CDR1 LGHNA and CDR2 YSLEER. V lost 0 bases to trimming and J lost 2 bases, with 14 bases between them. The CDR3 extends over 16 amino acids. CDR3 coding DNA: TGCGCCAGCAGCCAAGATCTGGGAGGGGGGGCCTACGAGCAGTACTTC. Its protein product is CASSQDLGGGAYEQYF.

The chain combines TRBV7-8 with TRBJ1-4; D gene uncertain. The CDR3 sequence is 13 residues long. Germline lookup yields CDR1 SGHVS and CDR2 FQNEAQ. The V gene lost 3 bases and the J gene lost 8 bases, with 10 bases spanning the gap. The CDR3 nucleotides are TGTGCCAGCAGCTTGTCACAGAAAGAAAAACTGTTTTTT. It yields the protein CASSLSQKEKLFF.

Here the CDR3 DNA reads TGTGCCAGCATTCTCTGGCCCAGGGACGAAAAACTGTTTTTT. It specifies CASILWPRDEKLFF. This chain uses TRBV27 with TRBJ1-4; weak D call: TRBD1 (5 bases). V shed 7 bases and J shed 8 bases, with 17 bases lying between them. CDR1 is MNHEY, CDR2 SMNVEV, per germline (reference sequence). CDR3 length: 14 residues.